This passage covers 20 T cell receptor beta chains from one sample sequenced in a study of blood T cell repertoires in COVID-19. Generated by immunoSEQ multiplex PCR, the TCRdb table keeps only in-frame clones and is missing some. The table records nearly 50,000 clones, around 86% of them present only once. Sequencing was carried out using peripheral blood. These TCRs come from a woman aged 55-69 years with acute or convalescent COVID-19.

The chain recombines TRBV9 with TRBJ2-5; 10 bases agree with TRBD1. This CDR3 is 15 amino acids long. The V gene's germline CDR1 is SGDLS and CDR2 YYNGEE. With 0 bases clipped from V and 5 bases from J, the junction kept 4 bases outside the gene matches. This CDR3 reads CASSVGTGGVETQYF. In DNA form, the CDR3 reads TGTGCCAGCAGCGTAGGGACAGGGGGTGTGGAGACCCAGTACTTC.

The chain carries TRBV4-2 and TRBJ2-3; D is possibly TRBD2 (5 bases). The CDR3 covers 15 residues. The ends were cut back, 3 bases at V and 4 bases at J, with 14 bases in the middle. Germline V gene lookup returns CDR1 LGHNA and CDR2 YNFKEQ. In DNA, the CDR3 is TGTGCCAGCAGCCAGACGCCGTCGGAGGCAGATACGCAGTATTTT. Protein: CASSQTPSEADTQYF.

The J gene is TRBJ2-5, the V gene TRBV11-1, with 7 bases identical to TRBD1. With V trimmed by 8 bases and J by 3 bases, 6 bases remained unmatched. Germline CDR1 and CDR2: SGHAT and FQDESV (reference sequence). The CDR3 runs to 13 residues. The CDR3 nucleotides are TGTGCCAGCGGACAGGATATGAAAGAGACCCAGTACTTC. As protein: CASGQDMKETQYF.

The chain couples TRBV6-5 to TRBJ1-5; 7 nucleotides line up with TRBD1. The CDR3 length is 14 residues. V was pared by 8 bases and J by 0 bases, with 4 bases of the junction left unmatched. The germline CDR1 and CDR2 sequences are MNHEY and SVGAGI. DNA of the CDR3: TGTGCCAGCCGGGACAGACATAGCAATCAGCCCCAGCATTTT. Its protein product is CASRDRHSNQPQHF.

The J gene is TRBJ2-1, the V gene TRBV7-3; weak D call: TRBD2 (6 bases). The CDR3 covers 12 residues. The germline V gene has CDR1 SGHTA and CDR2 FQGTGA. V lost 5 bases to trimming and J lost 10 bases, with 12 bases between them. This chain's CDR3 is CASSPGGVEQFF. DNA for the CDR3: TGTGCCAGCAGCCCAGGCGGGGTAGAGCAGTTCTTC.

This chain uses TRBV2 with TRBJ2-2; 9 bases map to TRBD2. In germline, CDR1 is SNHLY, CDR2 FYNNEI. CDR3 length equals 15 residues. V gave up 6 bases and J gave up 1 base; unmatched junction bases: 3. CDR3 protein: CASSPTSGNTGELFF. CDR3 in DNA: TGTGCCAGCAGCCCGACTAGCGGGAACACCGGGGAGCTGTTTTTT.

V is TRBV9 and J is TRBJ2-7; 12 bases are shared with TRBD2. From germline, CDR1 is SGDLS and CDR2 YYNGEE. J was trimmed by 5 bases and V by 3 bases; bases with no gene match: 3. This CDR3 comprises 14 residues. The DNA for the CDR3 is TGTGCCAGCAGCGCTAGCGGGAGGGTCGACGAGCAGTACTTC. This codes for CASSASGRVDEQYF.

The rearrangement uses TRBV5-6 and TRBJ2-7; 7 nucleotides agree with TRBD2. J gave up 0 bases and V 4 bases, and 7 bases lay outside the gene matches. The CDR3 contains 15 residues. Germline-derived CDR1 and CDR2 are SGHDT and YYEEEE. The CDR3 protein is CASSPSGRISYEQYF. CDR3 nucleotides: TGTGCCAGCAGCCCCTCCGGGAGGATCTCCTACGAGCAGTACTTC.

This chain connects TRBV19 to TRBJ1-1; 7 bases fit TRBD1. This CDR3 spans 13 amino acids. Germline trimming cut 4 bases from V and 6 bases from J; bases unmatched to any gene: 5. Germline-derived CDR1 and CDR2 are LNHDA and SQIVND (reference sequence). The CDR3 DNA reads as TGTGCCAGTAGTACGCAGGGGGTCTCTGAAGCTTTCTTT. Its protein is CASSTQGVSEAFF.

This clone has only a few counts. The genes are TRBV6-5 and TRBJ2-7; the D is unclear. The CDR3 sequence is 12 residues long. Between the trimmed V and J ends, which lost 2 bases and 6 bases, there was a span of 8 bases. From germline, CDR1 is MNHEY and CDR2 SVGAGI. The CDR3: CASSYARGEQYF. CDR3 sequence (DNA): TGTGCCAGCAGTTACGCGCGAGGCGAGCAGTACTTC.

The V call is TRBV30, the J call TRBJ1-5; D is uncertain. The CDR3 loop spans 13 amino acids. Germline V gives CDR1 GTSNPN, CDR2 SVGIG (reference sequence). The germline V and J ends were trimmed by 2 bases and 3 bases, with 8 bases remaining between them. The CDR3 DNA reads as TGTGCCTGGAGTACTAAGGCCAATCAGCCCCAGCATTTT. It translates to CAWSTKANQPQHF.

The V and J genes are TRBV30 and TRBJ1-6, with D unclear. V gave up 0 bases and J gave up 7 bases, with 19 bases separating them. This CDR3 has 17 amino acids. Germline CDR1 and CDR2: GTSNPN and SVGIG (reference sequence). DNA for the CDR3: TGTGCCTGGAGTGTTGGCATGTCCCCCCGGGGAAATTCACCCCTCCACTTT. Translation gives CAWSVGMSPRGNSPLHF.

The chain combines TRBV2 with TRBJ1-1; D is ambiguous. In germline, CDR1 is SNHLY, CDR2 FYNNEI. The CDR3 length is 14 residues. V was clipped by 4 bases and J by 4 bases, with 13 bases between them. The CDR3 bases are TGTGCCAGCAGTGGTCCGGGGATGGGCACTGAAGCTTTCTTT. Translation gives CASSGPGMGTEAFF.

The chain has TRBV24-1 and TRBJ2-7; 11 nucleotides line up with TRBD2. V trimming: 4 bases; J trimming: 7 bases; junction bases outside the gene matches: 8. Germline V gives CDR1 KGHDR, CDR2 SFDVKD. This CDR3 region has 15 residues. This CDR3 reads CATSETSGVRGEQYF. CDR3 bases: TGTGCCACCAGTGAGACTAGCGGGGTCCGGGGTGAGCAGTACTTC.

This chain joins TRBV2 and TRBJ2-2, with 7 bases aligning to TRBD1. V shed 6 bases and J 0 bases; nucleotides not matched to a gene: 7. The CDR3 runs to 16 residues. Germline assignment: CDR1 SNHLY and CDR2 FYNNEI. In nucleotides, the CDR3 is TGTGCCAGCAGGGCCGGGACAGTGACGAACACCGGGGAGCTGTTTTTT. Translated: CASRAGTVTNTGELFF.

CDR3 coding DNA: TGTGCTAGTGGTTTGGTAAAAGGCCTAGCGGGAGTACCCTACGAGCAGTACTTC. Translation gives CASGLVKGLAGVPYEQYF. V gene TRBV12-5 combines with J gene TRBJ2-7; 10 bases match TRBD2. CDR1 is LGHNT and CDR2 is FRNRAP in the germline V gene. Trimming at V came to 0 bases and at J to 2 bases, leaving 10 bases not matched to a gene. The CDR3 length is 18 residues.

The chain is built from TRBV9 and TRBJ2-6, with D perhaps TRBD1 (5 bases). From germline, CDR1 is SGDLS and CDR2 YYNGEE. Trimming stripped 3 bases from V and 12 bases from J, with 13 bases between. The CDR3 is 13 amino acids. The CDR3 protein is CASSDRQPLVLTF. The CDR3 region has the DNA TGTGCCAGCAGCGACCGACAGCCACTCGTCCTGACTTTC.

The chain employs TRBV27 and TRBJ1-4; TRBD1 matches 7 bases. This CDR3 has 14 amino acids. The germline V gene encodes CDR1 MNHEY and CDR2 SMNVEV (reference sequence). J gave up 8 bases and V 5 bases, and 8 bases lay outside the gene matches. The CDR3 loop is CASSIDRVGEKLFF. The CDR3 DNA reads TGTGCCAGCAGTATTGACAGGGTTGGAGAAAAACTGTTTTTT. Variable domain in full (rest from reference TRBV27 and TRBJ1-4): EAQVTQNPRYLITVTGKKLTVTCSQNMNHEYMSWYRQDPGLGLRQIYYSMNVEVTDKGDVPEGYKVSRKEKRNFPLILESPSPNQTSLYFCASSIDRVGEKLFFGSGTQLSVL.

V gene TRBV7-2 combines with J gene TRBJ2-3; 14 bases fit TRBD2. In germline, CDR1 is SGHTA, CDR2 FQGNSA. V lost 5 bases to trimming and J lost 1 base; unmatched junction nucleotides: 5. CDR3 size: 17 residues. CDR3 in DNA: TGTGCCAGCAGCGCGAGACTAGCGGGGGGGCGCACAGATACGCAGTATTTT. Translation: CASSARLAGGRTDTQYF.

The chain recombines TRBV27 with TRBJ1-4; TRBD1 aligns across 7 bases. This CDR3 is built from 16 residues. Losses at the gene ends were 0 bases for V and 3 bases for J; bases not matched to a gene: 4. The germline CDR1 and CDR2 sequences are MNHEY and SMNVEV (reference sequence). CDR3 residues: CASSLSLQGSNEKLFF. CDR3 DNA: TGTGCCAGCAGTTTATCGTTACAGGGGTCTAATGAAAAACTGTTTTTT. Supplemented by reference TRBV27 and TRBJ1-4, the full variable domain reads EAQVTQNPRYLITVTGKKLTVTCSQNMNHEYMSWYRQDPGLGLRQIYYSMNVEVTDKGDVPEGYKVSRKEKRNFPLILESPSPNQTSLYFCASSLSLQGSNEKLFFGSGTQLSVL.